These 22 T cell receptor beta chains came from one sample sequenced in a study of blood T cell repertoires in COVID-19. The method was immunoSEQ multiplex PCR; TCRdb's version includes in-frame clones alone and lacks a portion of them. This sample has roughly 220,000 clones; about 91% occur once, and the top ten carry roughly 15%. What was sequenced was PBMCs or T cells enriched from blood (not recorded which). Source of these receptors: a woman in her forties or fifties with acute COVID-19.

The chain combines TRBV19 with TRBJ2-1, with 11 bases lining up with TRBD2. Germline V gene sequence: CDR1 LNHDA, CDR2 SQIVND (reference sequence). V dropped 6 bases and J dropped 7; count of bases not matched to a gene: 8. The CDR3 sequence is 15 residues long. The CDR3 DNA sequence: TGTGCCAGTAGGCCCGTAGCGGGAGGGGATAATGAGCAGTTCTTC. This encodes CASRPVAGGDNEQFF.

The rearrangement links TRBV7-8 to TRBJ2-1; tentatively, D is TRBD1 (5 bases). There are 14 residues in the CDR3. Trimming shortened V by 3 bases and J by 4 bases, and 10 bases separated the two germline ends. Germline V lookup: CDR1 SGHVS, CDR2 FQNEAQ. This chain's CDR3 is CASSLTALYNEQFF. CDR3 coding DNA: TGTGCCAGCAGCTTGACAGCCCTTTACAATGAGCAGTTCTTC. The complete variable domain, with remaining parts taken from reference TRBV7-8 and TRBJ2-1, reads GAGVSQSPRYKVAKRGQDVALRCDPISGHVSLFWYQQALGQGPEFLTYFQNEAQLDKSGLPSDRFFAERPEGSVSTLKIQRTQQEDSAVYLCASSLTALYNEQFFGPGTRLTVL.

The rearrangement joins TRBV18 to TRBJ1-5; D not resolved. Germline values: CDR1 KGHSH, CDR2 LQKENI. Trimming left V 4 bases short and J 4 bases short, with 8 bases between. The CDR3 has 13 residues. CDR3 region: CASSHSLNQPQHF. Here the CDR3 DNA reads TGTGCCAGCTCACATTCCCTTAATCAGCCCCAGCATTTT.

This chain connects TRBV7-2 to TRBJ2-5; tentatively, D is TRBD2 (5 bases). CDR1 is SGHTA, CDR2 FQGNSA, per germline. The CDR3 loop spans 13 amino acids. Trimming shortened V by 4 bases and J by 5 bases, and 11 bases separated the two germline ends. The CDR3 loop is CASSSGGGETQYF. CDR3 DNA sequence: TGTGCCAGCAGCTCAGGAGGCGGGGAGACCCAGTACTTC. Full variable domain (missing parts from reference TRBV7-2 and TRBJ2-5): GAGVSQSPSNKVTEKGKDVELRCDPISGHTALYWYRQSLGQGLEFLIYFQGNSAPDKSGLPSDRFSAERTGGSVSTLTIQRTQQEDSAVYLCASSSGGGETQYFGPGTRLLVL.

The gene calls are TRBV30 and TRBJ2-5, with D perhaps matching TRBD2 (5 bases). Germline loops: CDR1 GTSNPN, CDR2 SVGIG (reference sequence). The CDR3 spans 13 residues. The V and J ends lost 0 bases and 5 bases respectively, with 10 bases between them. This chain's CDR3 is CAWSVRGVETQYF. DNA for the CDR3: TGTGCCTGGAGTGTACGGGGAGTCGAGACCCAGTACTTC.

The V call is TRBV5-6, the J call TRBJ2-7, with 10 nucleotides matching TRBD1. There are 14 residues in the CDR3. Trimming at V came to 4 bases and at J to 3 bases, leaving 4 bases not matched to a gene. Germline V lookup: CDR1 SGHDT, CDR2 YYEEEE. The CDR3 nucleotides are TGTGCCAGCAGCCGTAGGGACAGGGGCTACGAGCAGTACTTC. Encoded protein: CASSRRDRGYEQYF. The full variable domain, completed using reference TRBV5-6 and TRBJ2-7, is DAGVTQSPTHLIKTRGQQVTLRCSPKSGHDTVSWYQQALGQGPQFIFQYYEEEERQRGNFPDRFSGHQFPNYSSELNVNALLLGDSALYLCASSRRDRGYEQYFGPGTRLTVT.

The rearrangement joins TRBV9 to TRBJ1-3; no definite D call. Trimming left V 2 bases short and J 4 bases short, with 19 bases between. Germline assignment: CDR1 SGDLS and CDR2 YYNGEE. There are 17 residues in the CDR3. Here the CDR3 DNA reads TGTGCCAGCAGCGTCCATCACCAGGTTACTGCAGGAAACACCATATATTTT. Its translation: CASSVHHQVTAGNTIYF.

The rearrangement uses TRBV5-1 and TRBJ1-1; 8 bases align to TRBD1. The CDR3 extends over 16 amino acids. V trimming: 0 bases; J trimming: 5 bases; junction bases outside the gene matches: 9. The germline V gene encodes CDR1 SGHRS and CDR2 YFSETQ. DNA for the CDR3: TGCGCCAGCAGCTTGGGATCAGGGGGCGGAGGTACTGAAGCTTTCTTT. It translates to CASSLGSGGGGTEAFF.

The chain carries TRBV27 and TRBJ1-5; the match to TRBD1 covers 8 bases. Trimming at V came to 4 bases and at J to 6 bases, leaving 2 bases not matched to a gene. The CDR3 has 13 amino acids. CDR1 and CDR2 (germline): MNHEY, SMNVEV (reference sequence). The CDR3: CASSYRGGQPQHF. The CDR3 bases are TGTGCCAGCAGTTACAGGGGGGGTCAGCCCCAGCATTTT.

This chain links TRBV30 with TRBJ1-2; the match to TRBD1 covers 8 bases. With V trimmed by 4 bases and J by 7 bases, 5 bases remained unmatched. CDR1 GTSNPN and CDR2 SVGIG come from the germline V gene (reference sequence). There are 12 residues in the CDR3. The CDR3 spells CAWTPGGSGYTF. As DNA, the CDR3 is TGTGCCTGGACGCCAGGGGGCAGTGGCTACACCTTC.

The chain joins TRBV9 to TRBJ2-1, with D perhaps matching TRBD1 (7 bases). V shed 4 bases and J shed 8 bases, with 10 bases lying between them. This CDR3 spans 12 amino acids. CDR1 SGDLS and CDR2 YYNGEE come from the germline V gene. The CDR3 loop reads CASSPGGHEQFF. CDR3 bases: TGTGCCAGCAGCCCAGGGGGGCATGAGCAGTTCTTC.

This chain uses TRBV11-2 with TRBJ2-1; 7 nucleotides align to TRBD2. The V gene's germline CDR1 is SGHAT and CDR2 FQNNGV. V shed 1 base, J shed 3 bases, and the junction held 6 bases outside the gene matches. The CDR3 is 16 residues long. Here the CDR3 reads CASSLVAGAGYNEQFF. The CDR3 bases are TGTGCCAGCAGCTTAGTGGCGGGAGCCGGCTACAATGAGCAGTTCTTC.

The chain joins TRBV4-1 to TRBJ2-2; TRBD1 agrees at 7 bases. From germline, CDR1 is MGHRA and CDR2 YSYEKL. V shed 2 bases and J 8 bases; nucleotides not matched to a gene: 5. The length of the CDR3 is 14 residues. The CDR3 protein is CASSQQQGRGELFF. CDR3 DNA sequence: TGCGCCAGCAGCCAACAACAGGGGCGGGGGGAGCTGTTTTTT.

In DNA, the CDR3 is TGTGCCAGCAGCCCCAGGTGGCTCGGAAACACCATATATTTT. This translates into CASSPRWLGNTIYF. V is TRBV11-2 and J is TRBJ1-3; D is ambiguous. The CDR3 runs 14 residues. Trimming took off 5 bases at V and 4 bases at J, with 12 bases between the two ends. Germline CDR1 SGHAT, CDR2 FQNNGV.

The J gene is TRBJ2-1, the V gene TRBV5-4; no clear D gene. V lost 4 bases, J lost 5 bases, and 16 bases lay in between. The CDR3 runs to 15 residues. Germline V CDR1 and CDR2: SGHNT, YYREEE (reference sequence). CDR3 DNA sequence: TGTGCCAGCAGCACACGTGAAATCCCCGACAATGAGCAGTTCTTC. As protein: CASSTREIPDNEQFF.

This clone has only a few counts. The chain joins TRBV6-1 to TRBJ2-7, with D possibly matching TRBD1 (5 bases). CDR1 and CDR2 from the germline V gene are MNHNS and SASEGT. V dropped 2 bases and J dropped 1 base, with 15 bases sitting between them. The CDR3 consists of 16 residues. CDR3 loop: CASSEISAGMSYEQYF. The CDR3 DNA reads as TGTGCCAGCAGTGAAATATCGGCAGGGATGTCCTACGAGCAGTACTTC.

This clone was seen a few times. CDR3 in amino acids: CATSRDRLAGSSNEQFF. The CDR3 DNA reads as TGTGCCACCAGCAGAGATCGACTAGCGGGAAGTTCGAATGAGCAGTTCTTC. This chain links TRBV15 with TRBJ2-1, with 11 bases identical to TRBD2. The CDR3 loop spans 17 amino acids. Germline V gene sequence: CDR1 LNHNV, CDR2 YYDKDF (reference sequence). V was pared by 0 bases and J by 7 bases, with 8 bases of the junction left unmatched.

V is TRBV28 and J is TRBJ1-3, with D unclear. With 7 bases removed from V and 0 bases from J, the gap between germline ends came to 10 bases. This CDR3 is built from 14 residues. Germline V gene lookup returns CDR1 MDHEN and CDR2 SYDVKM. CDR3 in amino acids: CASTDTYSGNTIYF. The CDR3 DNA reads TGTGCCAGCACCGACACTTACTCTGGAAACACCATATATTTT.

The chain has TRBV4-1 and TRBJ1-5, with TRBD1 matching 9 bases. CDR3 length: 15 amino acids. J was trimmed by 9 bases and V by 0 bases; bases with no gene match: 6. CDR1 MGHRA and CDR2 YSYEKL come from the germline V gene. The CDR3 sequence: CASSQESGQGRPQHF. In nucleotides, the CDR3 is TGCGCCAGCAGCCAAGAGTCGGGACAGGGAAGGCCCCAGCATTTT.

V and J are TRBV18 and TRBJ2-3; maybe TRBD1 (6 bases). V was shortened by 4 bases and J by 2 bases, with 19 bases between the two germline ends. CDR3 length: 17 residues. From germline, CDR1 is KGHSH and CDR2 LQKENI. The CDR3 spells CASSLTYGGRNTDTQYF. In DNA, the CDR3 is TGTGCCAGCTCACTTACCTATGGGGGCCGGAACACAGATACGCAGTATTTT.

The genes are TRBV5-1 and TRBJ2-7; TRBD2 aligns across 9 bases. The CDR3 length is 14 residues. The V gene end was trimmed by 4 bases and the J gene end by 6 bases; junction bases not matched to a gene: 8. From germline, CDR1 is SGHRS and CDR2 YFSETQ. CDR3 loop: CASSSGAGGREQYF. DNA of the CDR3: TGCGCCAGCAGCAGCGGGGCGGGAGGGCGCGAGCAGTACTTC.

This sequence joins TRBV19 and TRBJ2-1, with D unclear. V lost 3 bases and J lost 10, with 10 bases in between. Germline assignment: CDR1 LNHDA and CDR2 SQIVND (reference sequence). The CDR3 has 12 amino acids. CDR3 in DNA: TGTGCCAGTAGTATCCAGACATCGGAGCAGTTCTTC. Translating gives CASSIQTSEQFF.